What follows are 13 T cell receptor beta chains derived from one specimen sequenced in a study of T cell therapy after organ transplantation (dated 2019 in TCRdb). Their recognized antigens are unknown. The library was made by the immunoSEQ multiplex PCR assay. This immuneACCESS table, as held by TCRdb, lists in-frame sequences with V and J called but not all clones. Of the missing ones, under half trace to an unresolved V gene in checked studies; the others have no known cause. The sample includes 150 to 200 clones, with nearly 75% observed a single time. The top ten clonotypes cover 54% of the sample. Sample time point, as interpreted from the label and publication: before start of T cell therapy. This sample comprised CD8+ T cells from blood, obtained before autologous CMV-specific T cell therapy. The receptors stem from a human patient who had received a solid organ transplant and had CMV disease.

Judged by abundance, this clone is hyperexpanded. The chain carries TRBV19 and TRBJ1-5; D unresolved. Trimming pared 0 bases from V and 2 bases from J, leaving 8 bases between. The CDR3 sequence is 15 residues long. Germline V gene data show CDR1 as LNHDA and CDR2 as SQIVND (reference sequence). This chain's CDR3 is CASSIEGYGNQPQHF. CDR3 nucleotide sequence: TGTGCCAGTAGTATAGAAGGGTACGGCAATCAGCCCCAGCATTTT. The full variable domain, with the rest looked up from reference TRBV19 and TRBJ1-5, is DGGITQSPKYLFRKEGQNVTLSCEQNLNHDAMYWYRQDPGQGLRLIYYSQIVNDFQKGDIAEGYSVSREKKESFPLTVTSAQKNPTAFYLCASSIEGYGNQPQHFGDGTRLSIL.

The rearrangement uses TRBV5-6 and TRBJ1-6, with D tentatively TRBD1 (6 bases). This CDR3 region has 14 residues. CDR1 is SGHDT and CDR2 is YYEEEE in the germline V gene. V lost 0 bases and J lost 9, with 10 bases in between. This chain's CDR3 is CASSLAGEGSPLHF. The CDR3 DNA follows: TGTGCCAGCAGCTTGGCAGGGGAGGGTTCACCCCTCCACTTT.

V gene TRBV29-1 combines with J gene TRBJ2-2; the match to TRBD2 covers 8 bases. CDR3 length: 17 residues. V lost 1 base to trimming and J lost 7 bases; unmatched junction nucleotides: 14. Germline CDR1 reads SQVTM; CDR2 reads ANQGSEA. CDR3: CSVEGSSSSGGYGELFF. CDR3 nucleotide sequence: TGCAGCGTTGAAGGGAGTTCTTCAAGCGGGGGCTACGGGGAGCTGTTTTTT.

J is TRBJ2-3 and V is TRBV5-1; D is unclear. Looked up from germline, CDR1 is SGHRS and CDR2 is YFSETQ. Trimming left V 5 bases short and J 2 bases short, with 9 bases between. The CDR3 contains 13 residues. The CDR3 coding sequence is TGCGCCAGCAGGGCGTGGGACACAGATACGCAGTATTTT. Amino acids: CASRAWDTDTQYF. The full variable domain, completed using reference TRBV5-1 and TRBJ2-3, is KAGVTQTPRYLIKTRGQQVTLSCSPISGHRSVSWYQQTPGQGLQFLFEYFSETQRNKGNFPGRFSGRQFSNSRSEMNVSTLELGDSALYLCASRAWDTDTQYFGPGTRLTVL.

Notes on this clone: The junction departs from germline at one end; a sequencing error may be responsible. Other nucleotide sequences in the sample specify the same CDR3. V is TRBV27 and J is TRBJ2-1; 8 bases are a match to TRBD1. In germline, CDR1 is MNHEY, CDR2 SMNVEV (reference sequence). This CDR3 contains 13 residues. For the CDR3, the DNA is TGTGCCAGCAGTTTCACAGGACAGGGTGAGCAATTCTTC. It encodes CASSFTGQGEQFF.

This chain links TRBV7-9 with TRBJ2-7; TRBD1 matches at 7 bases. CDR1 is SEHNR and CDR2 is FQNEAQ in the germline V gene (reference sequence). The junction had 5 bases not matched to a gene; V was cut back by 6 bases and J by 3 bases. The CDR3 contains 13 residues. The CDR3 nucleotides read TGTGCCAGCAGGCCGGGACAGTACTACGAGCAGTACTTC. Translating it yields CASRPGQYYEQYF.

V usage is TRBV19 and J usage is TRBJ1-1; TRBD1 matches 8 bases. Trimming took 5 bases from V and 0 from J; bases not matched to a gene: 2. The CDR3 has 14 residues. Looked up from germline, CDR1 is LNHDA and CDR2 is SQIVND (reference sequence). The CDR3 sequence is CASSATGVNTEAFF. The CDR3 coding sequence is TGTGCCAGTAGTGCGACAGGGGTGAACACTGAAGCTTTCTTT.

This clone has just a few counts. The chain employs TRBV19 and TRBJ1-5; D gene unclear. This CDR3 is built from 14 residues. V lost 6 bases to trimming and J lost 4 bases, with 13 bases between them. Per the germline V gene, CDR1 is LNHDA and CDR2 is SQIVND (reference sequence). This chain's CDR3 is CASSPDGWNQPQHF. CDR3 nucleotides: TGTGCCAGTAGCCCGGACGGGTGGAATCAGCCCCAGCATTTT.

This clone is hyperexpanded (1% or more) by share. The same CDR3 also results from other DNA sequences found in this sample. The V gene is TRBV27, the J gene TRBJ2-1; possible D gene TRBD1, 6 bases. Germline CDR1 MNHEY, CDR2 SMNVEV (reference sequence). V gave up 3 bases and J gave up 9 bases, with 12 bases separating them. This CDR3 comprises 13 residues. This chain's CDR3 is CASSFTGQGEQFF. The CDR3 bases are TGTGCCAGCAGTTTCACAGGGCAGGGTGAGCAGTTCTTC.

This clone was seen a handful of times. In DNA form, the CDR3 reads TGTGCCACCAGCAGAGACCACCGGGACATTAACTATGGCTACACCTTC. This gives the protein CATSRDHRDINYGYTF. The chain uses TRBV15 and TRBJ1-2, with TRBD1 as a possible D gene (6 bases). Germline lookup yields CDR1 LNHNV and CDR2 YYDKDF (reference sequence). The CDR3 has 16 amino acids. V was cut by 0 bases and J by 1 base, with 12 bases left in between.

This chain links TRBV2 with TRBJ2-5; D is ambiguous. The J call may be wrong; the DNA end is better matched by TRBJ2-7. The CDR3 extends over 14 amino acids. CDR1 and CDR2 from the germline V gene are SNHLY and FYNNEI. The CDR3 protein is CASSEYKGHYEQYF. The DNA for the CDR3 is TGTGCCAGCAGTGAATATAAAGGTCACTACGAGCAGTACTTC.

This clone is labeled hyperexpanded (1% or more). The rearrangement joins TRBV28 to TRBJ2-4, with 7 bases that match TRBD1. Germline V gene data show CDR1 as MDHEN and CDR2 as SYDVKM. The CDR3 runs 16 residues. With 5 bases clipped from V and 8 bases from J, the junction kept 15 bases outside the gene matches. The CDR3 here is CASSGRTGPFGDIQYF. In nucleotides, the CDR3 is TGTGCCAGCAGTGGAAGGACAGGCCCCTTTGGGGACATTCAGTACTTC.

This clone was seen a handful of times. The rearrangement links TRBV6-5 to TRBJ2-7; TRBD2 agrees at 10 bases. Per germline, CDR1 MNHEY and CDR2 SVGAGI. This CDR3 contains 14 residues. V trimming: 5 bases; J trimming: 5 bases; junction bases outside the gene matches: 6. CDR3 sequence: CASSTGLASHEQYF. The CDR3 DNA reads TGTGCCAGCAGTACGGGACTAGCGTCCCACGAGCAGTACTTC.